The 32 T cell receptor beta chains in this list originate from one sample, sequenced in a study of PD-1 blockade in mismatch repair-deficient tumors. This table comes from immunoSEQ multiplex PCR, and its TCRdb copy is limited to in-frame clones, with some not included. The table lists roughly 130,000 clones, about nine tenths of them singletons. This sample comprised peripheral blood, obtained 70 to 72 weeks after starting pembrolizumab. These receptors were taken from an adult with mismatch repair-deficient cancer.

The chain combines TRBV6-1 with TRBJ2-7; D is perhaps TRBD1 (7 bases). CDR3 length equals 15 residues. The germline V and J ends were trimmed by 3 bases and 6 bases, with 18 bases remaining between them. Per germline, CDR1 MNHNS and CDR2 SASEGT. This CDR3 is CASSEPRQGLREQYF. CDR3 DNA: TGTGCCAGCAGTGAGCCCCGACAGGGACTCCGCGAGCAGTACTTC.

The V call is TRBV7-9, the J call TRBJ2-2; D is possibly TRBD1 (6 bases). V was cut by 7 bases and J by 4 bases, with 10 bases left in between. Germline CDR1 SEHNR, CDR2 FQNEAQ (reference sequence). The CDR3 contains 13 residues. In DNA form, the CDR3 reads TGTGCCAGCACCACAGGGTCCACCGGGGAGCTGTTTTTT. Its translation is CASTTGSTGELFF.

The count of this clone is one. The CDR3 coding sequence is TGTGCCAGCAGTTACTCCGACAGGGGGAATTCCGGGGAGCTGTTTTTT. Residues: CASSYSDRGNSGELFF. V gene TRBV6-6 combines with J gene TRBJ2-2, with 9 bases identical to TRBD1. Trimming removed 0 bases from V and 6 bases from J; junction bases left unmatched: 5. From germline, CDR1 is MNHNY and CDR2 SVGAGI (reference sequence). CDR3 length: 16 residues.

This chain uses TRBV28 with TRBJ2-7; no clear D gene. The CDR3 has 15 residues. The V gene lost 1 base and the J gene lost 5 bases, with 15 bases spanning the gap. Germline V gene lookup returns CDR1 MDHEN and CDR2 SYDVKM. The CDR3 reads CASSLSATLRNEQYF. CDR3 DNA: TGTGCCAGCAGTTTATCGGCCACCCTAAGGAACGAGCAGTACTTC. Looking up the rest from reference TRBV28 and TRBJ2-7 gives the full variable domain: DVKVTQSSRYLVKRTGEKVFLECVQDMDHENMFWYRQDPGLGLRLIYFSYDVKMKEKGDIPEGYSVSREKKERFSLILESASTNQTSMYLCASSLSATLRNEQYFGPGTRLTVT.

The rearrangement uses TRBV5-1 and TRBJ1-2; D unresolved. Germline assignment: CDR1 SGHRS and CDR2 YFSETQ. The CDR3 extends over 15 amino acids. V was shortened by 4 bases and J by 8 bases, with 21 bases between the two germline ends. CDR3 region: CASSKEDGRLGGYTF. The DNA of the CDR3 is TGCGCCAGCAGCAAGGAGGACGGGCGACTCGGAGGCTACACCTTC.

V gene TRBV30 combines with J gene TRBJ2-3, with 7 positions matching TRBD2. This CDR3 contains 13 residues. V was pared by 3 bases and J by 3 bases, with 3 bases of the junction left unmatched. Per germline, CDR1 GTSNPN and CDR2 SVGIG (reference sequence). CDR3 in amino acids: CAWRGGGTDTQYF. The CDR3 nucleotides read TGTGCCTGGAGGGGCGGGGGAACAGATACGCAGTATTTT.

The chain uses TRBV28 and TRBJ2-1; the D gene could be TRBD1 or TRBD2 (6 bases each). The CDR3 contains 14 residues. CDR1 and CDR2 (germline): MDHEN, SYDVKM. V lost 6 bases and J 10 bases, leaving 19 bases between the germline ends. The CDR3 region has the DNA TGTGCCAGCAGGCGCTTCGGGGGCGGCTACGAGCAGTTCTTC. It translates to CASRRFGGGYEQFF.

This clone is a singleton in its sample. The CDR3 nucleotides are TGTGCCAGCAGCGTAGCAAGCTCCTACAATGAGCAGTTCTTC. It specifies CASSVASSYNEQFF. V is TRBV9 and J is TRBJ2-1; D remains unclear. Germline lookup yields CDR1 SGDLS and CDR2 YYNGEE. The CDR3 is 14 amino acids. The germline V and J ends were trimmed by 0 bases and 0 bases, with 4 bases remaining between them.

This clone was counted only a few times. CDR3 residues: CASRQQGHYEQYF. Here the CDR3 DNA reads TGTGCCAGCAGGCAACAGGGCCACTACGAGCAGTACTTC. The V call is TRBV13, the J call TRBJ2-7; D possibly corresponds to TRBD1 (6 bases). The germline gives CDR1 PRHDT, CDR2 FYEKMQ (reference sequence). V lost 6 bases to trimming and J lost 3 bases, with 12 bases between them. CDR3 length: 13 residues.

The J gene is TRBJ2-5, the V gene TRBV25-1; 7 nucleotides match TRBD1. From germline, CDR1 is MGHDK and CDR2 SYGVNS. After removal of 5 bases from V and 2 bases from J, the junction contained 8 bases not matched to a gene. The CDR3 sequence is 15 residues long. CDR3 sequence reads: CASSYLGQEQETQYF. The DNA for the CDR3 is TGTGCCAGCAGTTACCTAGGACAGGAACAAGAGACCCAGTACTTC.

The chain carries TRBV29-1 and TRBJ1-4; D remains ambiguous. V lost 2 bases and J 14 bases, leaving 12 bases between the germline ends. The germline V gene encodes CDR1 SQVTM and CDR2 ANQGSEA. There are 11 residues in the CDR3. The CDR3 loop is CSVELRGNLFF. Written as DNA, the CDR3 is TGCAGCGTTGAATTACGGGGAAACCTGTTTTTT.

V gene TRBV5-1 combines with J gene TRBJ2-5; D may be TRBD1 or TRBD2 (5 bases each). Germline assignment: CDR1 SGHRS and CDR2 YFSETQ. V was pared by 0 bases and J by 1 base, with 10 bases between. The CDR3 has 15 amino acids. This chain's CDR3 is CASSLAYGAQETQYF. DNA of the CDR3: TGCGCCAGCAGCTTGGCCTACGGGGCCCAAGAGACCCAGTACTTC. Combining the CDR3 with reference TRBV5-1 and TRBJ2-5 gives the whole variable domain KAGVTQTPRYLIKTRGQQVTLSCSPISGHRSVSWYQQTPGQGLQFLFEYFSETQRNKGNFPGRFSGRQFSNSRSEMNVSTLELGDSALYLCASSLAYGAQETQYFGPGTRLLVL.

Written as DNA, the CDR3 is TGTGCCAGCAGCGTAGAACAGGGGGAGGACGGGAGCGTTACCTACAATGAGCAGTTCTTC. Protein: CASSVEQGEDGSVTYNEQFF. The J gene is TRBJ2-1, the V gene TRBV9, with 8 bases lining up with TRBD1. The ends lost 0 bases at V and 2 bases at J; junction bases unmatched: 16. The CDR3 totals 20 residues. Germline V lookup: CDR1 SGDLS, CDR2 YYNGEE.

CDR3 amino acids: CASSQDPPGYYGYTF. The CDR3 nucleotides read TGTGCCAGCAGCCAAGATCCTCCGGGATACTATGGCTACACCTTC. The rearrangement links TRBV14 to TRBJ1-2; D is unclear. Germline V CDR1 and CDR2: SGHDN, FVKESK. V lost 0 bases to trimming and J lost 3 bases, with 11 bases between them. The CDR3 is 15 amino acids.

The chain combines TRBV7-9 with TRBJ2-7; a possible D gene is TRBD1 (6 bases). Trimming took 5 bases from V and 5 from J, leaving 19 bases between them. The CDR3 loop spans 15 amino acids. Germline V gives CDR1 SEHNR, CDR2 FQNEAQ (reference sequence). Written as DNA, the CDR3 is TGTGCCAGCAGCCCAGAAGGACAGCGAGAGCACGAGCAGTACTTC. It specifies CASSPEGQREHEQYF. The whole variable domain, remainder taken from reference TRBV7-9 and TRBJ2-7, is DTGVSQNPRHKITKRGQNVTFRCDPISEHNRLYWYRQTLGQGPEFLTYFQNEAQLEKSRLLSDRFSAERPKGSFSTLEIQRTEQGDSAMYLCASSPEGQREHEQYFGPGTRLTVT.

This rearrangement joins TRBV27 to TRBJ2-1, with 10 bases identical to TRBD1. Looked up from germline, CDR1 is MNHEY and CDR2 is SMNVEV (reference sequence). The CDR3 has 17 residues. Trimming removed 5 bases from V and 8 bases from J; junction bases left unmatched: 15. CDR3 in amino acids: CASSPQTGGYFLDEQFF. In nucleotides, the CDR3 is TGTGCCAGCAGTCCGCAGACAGGGGGCTACTTTCTCGATGAGCAGTTCTTC.

CDR3 in amino acids: CASSQDPGLSTDTQYF. CDR3 bases: TGCGCCAGCAGCCAAGATCCGGGCCTTAGCACAGATACGCAGTATTTT. This chain connects TRBV4-1 to TRBJ2-3; D not resolved. Germline V gives CDR1 MGHRA, CDR2 YSYEKL. The CDR3 consists of 16 residues. V shed 0 bases and J shed 0 bases, with 10 bases lying between them.

Worth noting for this clone: Other DNA sequences in this specimen translate into the identical CDR3. The gene calls are TRBV6-5 and TRBJ2-7; D call uncertain. V was trimmed by 5 bases and J by 3 bases, leaving 8 bases between them. The germline CDR1 and CDR2 sequences are MNHEY and SVGAGI. The CDR3 runs 12 residues. CDR3 nucleotide sequence: TGTGCCAGCAGTAACACGGACTACGAGCAGTACTTC. This codes for CASSNTDYEQYF.

This rearrangement joins TRBV27 to TRBJ2-5; 7 positions agree with TRBD2. V lost 4 bases and J lost 0; bases outside the gene matches: 5. There are 15 residues in the CDR3. Germline-derived CDR1 and CDR2 are MNHEY and SMNVEV (reference sequence). DNA for the CDR3: TGTGCCAGCAGTTCGGTCGGGGGGAACCAAGAGACCCAGTACTTC. Its protein is CASSSVGGNQETQYF.

This clone was seen only once. The chain is built from TRBV19 and TRBJ2-4; maybe TRBD2 (6 bases). The V gene lost 3 bases and the J gene lost 8 bases, with 17 bases spanning the gap. CDR3 size: 15 residues. Germline values: CDR1 LNHDA, CDR2 SQIVND (reference sequence). The CDR3 nucleotides are TGTGCCAGTAGTATTAAGGGTAGGTCGGGGGACATTCAGTACTTC. This gives the protein CASSIKGRSGDIQYF.

The chain employs TRBV27 and TRBJ2-7, with a weak D call TRBD2 (6 bases). The CDR3 is made up of 14 amino acids. The V and J ends lost 3 bases and 6 bases respectively, with 15 bases between them. The germline V gene has CDR1 MNHEY and CDR2 SMNVEV (reference sequence). The CDR3 sequence is CASSFVGRGVEQYF. CDR3 nucleotides: TGTGCCAGCAGTTTTGTCGGGCGGGGAGTCGAGCAGTACTTC.

The sample holds one count of this clone. The chain links TRBV13 to TRBJ2-3; 9 nucleotides match TRBD2. Germline-derived CDR1 and CDR2 are PRHDT and FYEKMQ (reference sequence). The J segment lost 5 bases and the V segment lost 5 bases, leaving 11 bases of the junction unmatched. The CDR3 is 16 amino acids. The CDR3 reads CASSGSPGTSLDTQYF. The DNA for the CDR3 is TGTGCCAGCAGCGGGTCCCCCGGGACTAGCCTAGATACGCAGTATTTT. The entire variable domain, with the rest obtained from reference TRBV13 and TRBJ2-3, is as follows: AAGVIQSPRHLIKEKRETATLKCYPIPRHDTVYWYQQGPGQDPQFLISFYEKMQSDKGSIPDRFSAQQFSDYHSELNMSSLELGDSALYFCASSGSPGTSLDTQYFGPGTRLTVL.

This sequence joins TRBV5-4 and TRBJ1-2; D unresolved. CDR3 length equals 12 residues. Germline V gene data show CDR1 as SGHNT and CDR2 as YYREEE (reference sequence). V shed 0 bases and J shed 5 bases, with 5 bases lying between them. CDR3 DNA sequence: TGTGCCAGCAGCTTGGGAGGGTATGGCTACACCTTC. Amino acid sequence: CASSLGGYGYTF.

This chain joins TRBV5-4 and TRBJ2-7; 10 bases map to TRBD1. J gave up 0 bases and V 4 bases, and 10 bases lay outside the gene matches. The CDR3 is 17 residues long. Germline V gene data show CDR1 as SGHNT and CDR2 as YYREEE (reference sequence). CDR3 protein: CASSLRQGAERSYEQYF. CDR3 nucleotides: TGTGCCAGCAGCCTCCGACAGGGGGCCGAGCGCTCCTACGAGCAGTACTTC.

This clone was seen once. The chain is built from TRBV27 and TRBJ2-3, with 7 bases lining up with TRBD2. J gave up 1 base and V 10 bases, and 5 bases lay outside the gene matches. The CDR3 totals 13 residues. CDR1 MNHEY and CDR2 SMNVEV come from the germline V gene (reference sequence). CDR3 bases: TGTGCCACGGGGGAGGGAGGCACAGATACGCAGTATTTT. Protein product: CATGEGGTDTQYF.

This CDR3 reads CASSLERTSGSTDTQYF. The CDR3 nucleotides read TGTGCCAGCAGCTTAGAAAGAACTAGCGGAAGCACAGATACGCAGTATTTT. This chain uses TRBV7-8 with TRBJ2-3; 8 nucleotides match TRBD2. Losses at the gene ends were 1 base for V and 0 bases for J; bases not matched to a gene: 6. The CDR3 spans 17 residues. CDR1 is SGHVS and CDR2 is FQNEAQ in the germline V gene.

This sequence joins TRBV7-2 and TRBJ2-1, with TRBD1 identical over 8 bases. Germline CDR1 and CDR2: SGHTA and FQGNSA. The CDR3 loop spans 16 amino acids. V was pared by 5 bases and J by 4 bases, with 10 bases of the junction left unmatched. The CDR3 here is CASSVGTGVLYNEQFF. In nucleotides, the CDR3 is TGTGCCAGCAGCGTCGGGACAGGAGTGTTGTACAATGAGCAGTTCTTC.

V is TRBV2 and J is TRBJ2-4, with D possibly being TRBD1 or TRBD2 (7 bases each). V dropped 6 bases and J dropped 9 bases, with 15 bases sitting between them. The length of the CDR3 is 13 residues. Germline CDR1 SNHLY, CDR2 FYNNEI. Here the CDR3 reads CASRGEGAGIQYF. The CDR3 coding sequence is TGTGCCAGCAGGGGGGAGGGGGCCGGCATTCAGTACTTC.

This chain uses TRBV7-8 with TRBJ2-2; 11 nucleotides match TRBD1. The length of the CDR3 is 16 residues. Looked up from germline, CDR1 is SGHVS and CDR2 is FQNEAQ. V lost 5 bases and J lost 4; bases outside the gene matches: 6. CDR3 sequence: CASSKGQGAVTGELFF. CDR3 coding DNA: TGTGCCAGCAGCAAAGGACAGGGGGCGGTCACCGGGGAGCTGTTTTTT.

Only one count was recorded for this clone. The chain carries TRBV5-5 and TRBJ2-7; 8 bases agree with TRBD1. CDR1 SGHKS and CDR2 YYEKEE come from the germline V gene (reference sequence). With V trimmed by 3 bases and J by 1 base, 3 bases remained unmatched. The CDR3 covers 14 residues. The DNA for the CDR3 is TGTGCCAGCAGCTATACAGGGGGTTCCTACGAGCAGTACTTC. It translates to CASSYTGGSYEQYF.

This chain links TRBV7-2 with TRBJ2-3; no clear D gene. The V gene lost 1 base and the J gene lost 3 bases, with 8 bases spanning the gap. CDR1 is SGHTA and CDR2 is FQGNSA in the germline V gene. The CDR3 has 14 amino acids. This CDR3 reads CASSLGSLTDTQYF. The DNA for the CDR3 is TGTGCCAGCAGCTTAGGGAGCCTGACAGATACGCAGTATTTT.

V usage is TRBV5-1 and J usage is TRBJ2-7; 14 bases are a match to TRBD2. Germline V lookup: CDR1 SGHRS, CDR2 YFSETQ. With V trimmed by 2 bases and J by 5 bases, 3 bases remained unmatched. This CDR3 contains 15 residues. The CDR3 reads CASSLGTSGRDEQYF. The DNA of the CDR3 is TGCGCCAGCAGCTTAGGGACTAGCGGGAGAGACGAGCAGTACTTC. Combining the CDR3 with reference TRBV5-1 and TRBJ2-7 gives the whole variable domain KAGVTQTPRYLIKTRGQQVTLSCSPISGHRSVSWYQQTPGQGLQFLFEYFSETQRNKGNFPGRFSGRQFSNSRSEMNVSTLELGDSALYLCASSLGTSGRDEQYFGPGTRLTVT.